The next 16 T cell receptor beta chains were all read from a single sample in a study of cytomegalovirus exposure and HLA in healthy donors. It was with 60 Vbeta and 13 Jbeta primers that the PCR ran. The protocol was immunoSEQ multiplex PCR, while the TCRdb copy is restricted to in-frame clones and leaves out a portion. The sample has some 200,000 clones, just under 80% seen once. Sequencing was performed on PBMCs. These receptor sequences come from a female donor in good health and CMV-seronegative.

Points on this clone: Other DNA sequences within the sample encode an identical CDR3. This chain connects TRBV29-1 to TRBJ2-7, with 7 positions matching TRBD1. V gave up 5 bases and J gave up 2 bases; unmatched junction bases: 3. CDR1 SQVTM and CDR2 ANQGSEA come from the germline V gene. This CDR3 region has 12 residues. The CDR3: CSVSTGTYEQYF. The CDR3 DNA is TGCAGCGTTTCGACAGGGACCTACGAGCAGTACTTC.

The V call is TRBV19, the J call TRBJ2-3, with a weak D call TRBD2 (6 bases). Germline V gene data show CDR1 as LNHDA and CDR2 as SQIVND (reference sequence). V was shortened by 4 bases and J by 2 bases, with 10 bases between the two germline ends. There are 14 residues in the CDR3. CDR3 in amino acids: CASSNGGHTDTQYF. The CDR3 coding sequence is TGTGCCAGTAGTAACGGGGGTCACACAGATACGCAGTATTTT.

The CDR3 protein is CASSLVPNEQYF. The CDR3 DNA reads TGCGCCAGCAGCTTGGTACCCAACGAGCAGTACTTC. The chain has TRBV5-1 and TRBJ2-5; D ambiguous. The J call may be incorrect, as the DNA end agrees better with TRBJ2-7. This CDR3 has 12 amino acids. From germline, CDR1 is SGHRS and CDR2 YFSETQ.

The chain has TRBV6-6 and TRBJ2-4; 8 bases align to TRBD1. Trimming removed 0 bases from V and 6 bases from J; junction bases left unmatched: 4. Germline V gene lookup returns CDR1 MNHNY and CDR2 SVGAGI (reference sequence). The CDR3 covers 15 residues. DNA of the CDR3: TGTGCCAGCAGTTACTCGACAACAGGGGGAAACATTCAGTACTTC. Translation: CASSYSTTGGNIQYF.

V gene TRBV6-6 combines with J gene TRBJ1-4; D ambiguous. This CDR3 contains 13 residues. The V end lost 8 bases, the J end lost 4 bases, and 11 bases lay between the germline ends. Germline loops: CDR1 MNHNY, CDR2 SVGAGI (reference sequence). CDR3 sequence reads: CASLEQLNEKLFF. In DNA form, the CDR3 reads TGTGCCAGCCTGGAACAGCTTAATGAAAAACTGTTTTTT.

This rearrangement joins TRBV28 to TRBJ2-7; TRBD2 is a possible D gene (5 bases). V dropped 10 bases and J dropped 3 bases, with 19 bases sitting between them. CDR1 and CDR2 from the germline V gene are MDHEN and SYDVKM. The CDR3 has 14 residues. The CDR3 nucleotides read TGTGCCACCTTACCCGGTCTGGCGGGCTACGAGCAGTACTTC. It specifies CATLPGLAGYEQYF.

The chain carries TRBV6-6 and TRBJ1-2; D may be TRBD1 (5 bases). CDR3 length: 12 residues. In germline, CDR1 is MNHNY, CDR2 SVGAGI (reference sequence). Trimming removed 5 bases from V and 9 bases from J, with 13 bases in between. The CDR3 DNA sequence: TGTGCCAGCAGTCGCGGGGCGGGGAGCTACACCTTC. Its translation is CASSRGAGSYTF.

The CDR3 bases are TGTGCCATCAGTGAGTCGCAGGGAAGTACCTACGAGCAGTACTTC. Amino acids: CAISESQGSTYEQYF. The chain employs TRBV10-3 and TRBJ2-7, with D maybe TRBD1 (5 bases). CDR1 and CDR2 (germline): ENHRY, SYGVKD. The CDR3 runs 15 residues. V dropped 0 bases and J dropped 2 bases, with 11 bases sitting between them.

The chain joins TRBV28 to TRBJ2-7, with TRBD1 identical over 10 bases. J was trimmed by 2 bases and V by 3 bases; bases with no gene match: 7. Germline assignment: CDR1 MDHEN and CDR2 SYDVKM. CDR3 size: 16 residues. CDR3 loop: CASSFSTGGTPYEQYF. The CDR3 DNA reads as TGTGCCAGCAGTTTTTCGACAGGGGGCACGCCCTACGAGCAGTACTTC.

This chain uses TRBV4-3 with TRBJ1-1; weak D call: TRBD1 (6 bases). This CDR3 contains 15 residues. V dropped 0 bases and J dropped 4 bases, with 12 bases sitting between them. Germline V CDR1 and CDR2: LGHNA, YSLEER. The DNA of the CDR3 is TGCGCCAGCAGCCAAGAGGGCAGGGGTATCACTGAAGCTTTCTTT. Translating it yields CASSQEGRGITEAFF.

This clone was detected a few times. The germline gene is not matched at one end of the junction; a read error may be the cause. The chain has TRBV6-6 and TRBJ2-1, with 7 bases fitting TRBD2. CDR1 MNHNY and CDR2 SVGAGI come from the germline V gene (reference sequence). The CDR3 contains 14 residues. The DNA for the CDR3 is TGCGCCTACCGCGGGAGCGGAGCAGTTGATGAGCAGTTCTTC. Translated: CAYRGSGAVDEQFF.

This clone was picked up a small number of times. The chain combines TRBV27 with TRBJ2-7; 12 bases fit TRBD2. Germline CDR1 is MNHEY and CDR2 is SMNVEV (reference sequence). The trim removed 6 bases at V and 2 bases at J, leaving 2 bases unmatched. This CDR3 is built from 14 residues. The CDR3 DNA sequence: TGTGCCAGCAGAACTAGCGGGGGGCCCTACGAGCAGTACTTC. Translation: CASRTSGGPYEQYF.

The CDR3 region has the DNA TGTGCCAGCAGCCCCCCGGGACTCAACACCGGGGAGCTGTTTTTT. Its translation: CASSPPGLNTGELFF. This chain joins TRBV5-4 and TRBJ2-2, with a weak D call TRBD2 (6 bases). Germline V CDR1 and CDR2: SGHNT, YYREEE (reference sequence). V lost 4 bases, J lost 2 bases, and 12 bases lay in between. The CDR3 length is 15 residues. The variable domain in full, with the rest retrieved from reference TRBV5-4 and TRBJ2-2, is ETGVTQSPTHLIKTRGQQVTLRCSSQSGHNTVSWYQQALGQGPQFIFQYYREEENGRGNFPPRFSGLQFPNYSSELNVNALELDDSALYLCASSPPGLNTGELFFGEGSRLTVL.

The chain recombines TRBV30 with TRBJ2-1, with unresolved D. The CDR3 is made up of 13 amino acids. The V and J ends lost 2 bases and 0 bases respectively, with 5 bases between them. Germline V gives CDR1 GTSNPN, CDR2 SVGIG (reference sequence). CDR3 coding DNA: TGTGCCTGGAGTACTACCTCCTACAATGAGCAGTTCTTC. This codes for CAWSTTSYNEQFF.

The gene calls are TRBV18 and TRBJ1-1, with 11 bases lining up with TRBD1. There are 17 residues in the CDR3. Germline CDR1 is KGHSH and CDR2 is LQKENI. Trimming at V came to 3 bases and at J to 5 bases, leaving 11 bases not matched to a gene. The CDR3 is CASSPLGQGVQGTEAFF. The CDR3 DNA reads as TGTGCCAGCTCACCGCTGGGACAGGGGGTTCAGGGAACTGAAGCTTTCTTT.

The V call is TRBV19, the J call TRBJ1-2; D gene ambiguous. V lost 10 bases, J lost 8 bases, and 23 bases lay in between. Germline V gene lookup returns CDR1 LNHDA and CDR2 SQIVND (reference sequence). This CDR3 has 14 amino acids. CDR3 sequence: CATESQVAPHGYTF. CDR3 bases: TGTGCCACTGAATCTCAGGTGGCCCCACACGGCTACACCTTC.